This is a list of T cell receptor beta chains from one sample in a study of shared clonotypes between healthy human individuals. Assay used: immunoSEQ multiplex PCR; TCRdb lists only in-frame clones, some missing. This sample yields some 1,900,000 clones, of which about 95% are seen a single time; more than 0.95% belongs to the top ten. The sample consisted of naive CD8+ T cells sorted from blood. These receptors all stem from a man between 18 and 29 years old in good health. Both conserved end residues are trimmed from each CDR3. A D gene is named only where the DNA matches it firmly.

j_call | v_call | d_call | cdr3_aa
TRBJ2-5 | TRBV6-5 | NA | ASSYSTSQGETQY
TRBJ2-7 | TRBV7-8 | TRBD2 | ASIPEGAGGYEQY
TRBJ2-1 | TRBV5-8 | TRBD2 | ASSFGLASYNEQF
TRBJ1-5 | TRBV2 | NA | ASSDPRNSSNQPQH
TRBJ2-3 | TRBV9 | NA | ASSVQGRALDTQY
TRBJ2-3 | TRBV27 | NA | ASSFPDTQY
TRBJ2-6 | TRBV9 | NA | ASSVGANVLT
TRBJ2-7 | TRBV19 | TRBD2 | ASSPGGGNYEQY
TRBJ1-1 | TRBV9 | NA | ASSVGSDIFGTEAF
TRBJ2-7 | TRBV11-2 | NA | ASSLGTQGSYEQY
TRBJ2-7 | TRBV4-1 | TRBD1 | ASSQEPPPGQLYEQY
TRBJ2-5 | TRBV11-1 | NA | ASSLRDFWETQY
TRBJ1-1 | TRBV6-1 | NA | ASSELIWGSNTEAF
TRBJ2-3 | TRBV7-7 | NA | AKGDTQY
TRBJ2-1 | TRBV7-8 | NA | ASSFYWGEGYNEQF
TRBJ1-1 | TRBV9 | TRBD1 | ASSSWTGGAF
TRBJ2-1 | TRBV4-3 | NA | ASSQGIASYNEQF
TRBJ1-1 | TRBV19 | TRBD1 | ASSKNWGQENTEAF
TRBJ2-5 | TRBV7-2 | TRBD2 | ASSRTRVPQETQY
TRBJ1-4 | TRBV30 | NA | AWSLDSHNEKLF